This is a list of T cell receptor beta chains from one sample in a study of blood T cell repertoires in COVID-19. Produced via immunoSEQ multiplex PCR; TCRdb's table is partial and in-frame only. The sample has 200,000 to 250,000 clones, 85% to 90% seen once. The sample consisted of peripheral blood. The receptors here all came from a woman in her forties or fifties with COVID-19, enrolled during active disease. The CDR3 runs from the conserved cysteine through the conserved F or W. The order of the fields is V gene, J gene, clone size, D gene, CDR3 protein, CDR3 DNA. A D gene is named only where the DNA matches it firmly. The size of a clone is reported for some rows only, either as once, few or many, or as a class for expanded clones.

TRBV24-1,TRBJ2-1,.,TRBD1,CATSDPMPGTGNEQFF,TGTGCCACCAGTGATCCAATGCCCGGGACAGGGAATGAGCAGTTCTTC
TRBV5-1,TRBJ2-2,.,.,CASIEPNTGELFF,TGCGCCAGCATCGAGCCCAACACCGGGGAGCTGTTTTTT
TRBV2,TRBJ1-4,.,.,CASSRGQTANEKLFF,TGTGCCAGCAGTCGAGGACAGACAGCCAATGAAAAACTGTTTTTT
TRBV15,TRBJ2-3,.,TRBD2,CATRGGLADGYTQYF,TGTGCCACGCGAGGGGGACTAGCGGATGGATATACGCAGTATTTT
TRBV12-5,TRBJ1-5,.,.,CASGIGQTGEPQHF,TGTGCTAGTGGTATAGGACAAACCGGAGAGCCCCAGCATTTT
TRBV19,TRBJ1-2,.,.,CASIGGGNYGYTF,TGTGCCAGTATCGGGGGAGGGAATTATGGCTACACCTTC
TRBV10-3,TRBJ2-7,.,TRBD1,CAISGPGTGNPYEQYF,TGTGCCATCAGTGGCCCCGGGACAGGGAACCCCTACGAGCAGTACTTC
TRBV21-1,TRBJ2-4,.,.,CASSKGGAGGSNIQYF,TGTGCCAGCAGCAAAGGGGGGGCAGGGGGATCGAACATTCAGTACTTC
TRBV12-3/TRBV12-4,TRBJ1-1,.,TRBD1,CASSFQGDEAFF,TGTGCCAGCAGTTTCCAGGGGGATGAAGCTTTCTTT
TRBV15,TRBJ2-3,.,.,CATTGTSTDTQYF,TGTGCCACCACTGGGACTAGCACAGATACGCAGTATTTT
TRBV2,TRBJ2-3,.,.,CASSEDNGRSDTQYF,TGTGCCAGCAGTGAAGATAATGGGAGATCAGATACGCAGTATTTT
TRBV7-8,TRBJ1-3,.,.,CASSLAGGAGNTIYF,TGTGCCAGCAGCTTAGCGGGAGGGGCTGGAAACACCATATATTTT
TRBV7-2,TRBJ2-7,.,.,CASSLAGRNYEQYF,TGTGCCAGCAGCTTAGCGGGGCGTAACTACGAGCAGTACTTC
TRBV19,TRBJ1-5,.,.,CASSIGGGQPQHF,TGTGCCAGTAGTATCGGGGGAGGTCAGCCCCAGCATTTT
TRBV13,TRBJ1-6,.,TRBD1,CASSLGNRGRGSSYNSPLHF,TGTGCCAGCAGCTTAGGGAACAGGGGGCGCGGAAGCTCCTATAATTCACCCCTCCACTTT
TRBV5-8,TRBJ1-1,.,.,CASSWGQVKEAFF,TGTGCCAGCAGCTGGGGCCAGGTAAAAGAAGCTTTCTTT
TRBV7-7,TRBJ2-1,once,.,CASSRGLIPNEQFF,TGTGCCAGCAGCCGCGGACTGATACCGAATGAGCAGTTCTTC
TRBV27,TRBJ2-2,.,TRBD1,CASGSDRGFAGELFF,TGTGCCAGCGGGTCGGACAGGGGGTTCGCCGGGGAGCTGTTTTTT
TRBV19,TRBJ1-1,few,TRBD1,CASRIQGRNTEAFF,TGTGCCAGTAGGATACAGGGGAGGAACACTGAAGCTTTCTTT
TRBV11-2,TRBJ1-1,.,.,CASSFGGRNTEAFF,TGTGCCAGCAGCTTTGGGGGCCGGAACACTGAAGCTTTCTTT
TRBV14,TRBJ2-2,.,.,CASSQVGSTGELFF,TGTGCCAGCAGCCAAGTTGGCAGTACCGGGGAGCTGTTTTTT
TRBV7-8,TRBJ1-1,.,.,CASSFHVLRRDTEAFF,TGTGCCAGCAGCTTTCATGTCTTGAGGCGGGACACTGAAGCTTTCTTT
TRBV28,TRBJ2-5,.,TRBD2,CASSLRLLAGLETQYF,TGTGCCAGCAGTTTACGGCTCCTAGCGGGGTTAGAGACCCAGTACTTC
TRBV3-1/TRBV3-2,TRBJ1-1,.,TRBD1,CASSPHTGVWTEAFF,TGTGCCAGCAGCCCCCACACAGGGGTTTGGACTGAAGCTTTCTTT
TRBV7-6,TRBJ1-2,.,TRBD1,CASSLRDRSFNYGYTF,TGTGCCAGCAGCTTAAGGGACAGAAGCTTTAACTATGGCTACACCTTC
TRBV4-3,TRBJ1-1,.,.,CASSQEGGDEAFF,TGCGCCAGCAGCCAAGAGGGAGGGGATGAAGCTTTCTTT
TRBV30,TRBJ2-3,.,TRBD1,CAWRDYRGKTDTQYF,TGTGCCTGGAGAGACTACAGGGGAAAAACAGATACGCAGTATTTT
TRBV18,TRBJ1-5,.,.,CASSPQGLKISQPQHF,TGTGCCAGCTCTCCCCAGGGGTTGAAGATCAGTCAGCCCCAGCATTTT
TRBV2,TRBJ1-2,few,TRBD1,CASTHRGQGAGYTF,TGTGCCAGCACTCACCGTGGACAGGGGGCTGGCTACACCTTC
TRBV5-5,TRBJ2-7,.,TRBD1,CASSIAGQGSGSYEQYF,TGTGCCAGCAGCATCGCAGGACAGGGATCGGGAAGCTACGAGCAGTACTTC
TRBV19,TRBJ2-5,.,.,CASSIGKGRRETQYF,TGTGCCAGTAGTATAGGAAAGGGGAGGAGAGAGACCCAGTACTTC
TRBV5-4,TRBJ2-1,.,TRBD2,CASSWNSGGYNEQFF,TGTGCCAGCAGCTGGAATAGCGGGGGGTACAATGAGCAGTTCTTC
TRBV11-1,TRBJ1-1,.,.,CASSQGGTEAFF,TGTGCCAGCAGCCAGGGTGGGACTGAAGCTTTCTTT
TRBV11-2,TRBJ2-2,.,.,CASSRPKGLPTGELFF,TGTGCCAGCAGCAGACCAAAGGGACTTCCCACCGGGGAGCTGTTTTTT
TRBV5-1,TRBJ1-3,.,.,CASSLGGSGNTIYF,TGCGCCAGCAGCTTGGGCGGCTCTGGAAACACCATATATTTT
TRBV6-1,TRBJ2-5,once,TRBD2,CASSEGVPGLAGGWKTQYF,TGTGCCAGCAGTGAAGGAGTACCGGGACTAGCGGGGGGGTGGAAGACCCAGTACTTC
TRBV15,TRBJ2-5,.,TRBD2,CATRDPGGGQETQYF,TGTGCCACCAGAGACCCCGGGGGGGGGCAAGAGACCCAGTACTTC
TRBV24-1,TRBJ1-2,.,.,CATSELGDYTF,TGTGCCACCAGTGAGCTAGGGGACTACACCTTC
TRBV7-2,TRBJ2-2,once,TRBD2,CASSLVWRGGSNTGELFF,TGTGCCAGCAGCTTAGTCTGGCGGGGGGGCTCGAACACCGGGGAGCTGTTTTTT
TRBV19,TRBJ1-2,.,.,CASSIEARYGYTF,TGTGCCAGTAGTATAGAAGCGAGATATGGCTACACCTTC
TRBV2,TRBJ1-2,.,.,CASSGVHDIYGYTF,TGTGCCAGCAGTGGGGTTCACGACATCTATGGCTACACCTTC
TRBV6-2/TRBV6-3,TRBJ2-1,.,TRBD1,CASSRTGTGSDEQFF,TGTGCCAGCAGCCGTACTGGGACAGGGTCGGATGAGCAGTTCTTC
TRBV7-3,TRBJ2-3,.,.,CASSLGSGTDTQYF,TGTGCCAGCAGCTTAGGCTCTGGCACAGATACGCAGTATTTT
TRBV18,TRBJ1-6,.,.,CASRDTSSYNSPLHF,TGTGCCAGCCGGGACACTAGCTCCTATAATTCACCCCTCCACTTT
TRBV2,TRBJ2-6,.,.,CASRGADNLNVLTF,TGTGCCAGCAGGGGGGCGGACAACCTAAACGTCCTGACTTTC
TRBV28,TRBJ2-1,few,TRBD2,CASPPVAGYSSYNEQFF,TGTGCCAGCCCGCCGGTAGCGGGTTATAGCTCCTACAATGAGCAGTTCTTC
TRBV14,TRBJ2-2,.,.,CASSRVRGTGELFF,TGTGCCAGCAGCCGCGTAAGGGGCACCGGGGAGCTGTTTTTT
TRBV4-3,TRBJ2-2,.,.,CASSQDTGLVGELFF,TGCGCCAGCAGCCAAGATACGGGGTTGGTCGGGGAGCTGTTTTTT
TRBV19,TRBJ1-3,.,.,CASSIRAENTIYF,TGTGCCAGTAGTATTCGCGCCGAGAACACCATATATTTT
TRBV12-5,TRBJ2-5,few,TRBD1,CASGLDNRGQETQYF,TGTGCTAGTGGCTTAGATAACAGGGGCCAAGAGACCCAGTACTTC
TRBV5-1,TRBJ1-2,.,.,CASTPYPASQYGYTF,TGCGCCAGCACCCCCTACCCAGCGTCCCAATATGGCTACACCTTC
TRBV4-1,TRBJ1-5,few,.,CASSLDSSNQPQHF,TGCGCCAGCAGCCTTGACTCTAGCAATCAGCCCCAGCATTTT
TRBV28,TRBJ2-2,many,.,CASSLTDGELFF,TGTGCCAGCAGTTTAACAGACGGGGAGCTGTTTTTT
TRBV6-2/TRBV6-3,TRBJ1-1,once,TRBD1,CASSYEDRGRGASRNTEAFF,TGTGCCAGCAGTTACGAGGACAGGGGCCGGGGGGCCAGTAGAAACACTGAAGCTTTCTTT